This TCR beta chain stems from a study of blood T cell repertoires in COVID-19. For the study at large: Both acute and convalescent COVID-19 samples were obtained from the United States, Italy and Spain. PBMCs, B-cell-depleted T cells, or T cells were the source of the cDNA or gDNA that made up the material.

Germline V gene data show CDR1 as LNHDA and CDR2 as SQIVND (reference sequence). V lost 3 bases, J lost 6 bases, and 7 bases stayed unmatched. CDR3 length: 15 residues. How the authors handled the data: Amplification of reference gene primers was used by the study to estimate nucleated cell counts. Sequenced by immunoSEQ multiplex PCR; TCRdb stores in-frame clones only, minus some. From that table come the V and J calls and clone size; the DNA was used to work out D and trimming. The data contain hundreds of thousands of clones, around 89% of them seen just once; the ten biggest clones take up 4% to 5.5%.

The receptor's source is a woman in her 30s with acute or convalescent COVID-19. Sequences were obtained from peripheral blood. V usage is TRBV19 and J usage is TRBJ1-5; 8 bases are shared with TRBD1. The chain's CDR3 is CASSIGQGASQPQHF. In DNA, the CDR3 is TGTGCCAGTAGTATCGGCCAGGGGGCTAGTCAGCCCCAGCATTTT.